One and the same sample provided the 9 T cell receptor beta chains below, sequenced in a study of tumor and adjacent non-tumor tissue in lung cancer. The template was RNA from unsorted bulk tissue. Distant lung tissue was collected more than 3 cm away from the tumor edge. Three rounds of nested PCR, following a modified ARM-PCR protocol, produced the TCRbeta library. MiXCR, applied by TCRdb to the multiplex PCR reads, yields one record per CDR3 protein. The repertoire includes 50,000 to 60,000 distinct CDR3 sequences, 74% of them detected once, and around 23% sits in the top ten. The sample was distant non-tumor lung tissue. All receptors derive from a woman aged 60 to 75 with non-small cell lung cancer.

As to this clonotype: The junction departs from the called germline gene at one end, perhaps through a read error. The chain uses TRBV14 and TRBJ2-3; a possible D gene is TRBD2 (6 bases). Germline CDR1 reads SGHDN; CDR2 reads FVKESK. The CDR3 covers 15 residues. The CDR3 loop is CTSSQGISGVNTQYF. Written as DNA, the CDR3 is TGTACCAGCAGCCAAGGGATTAGCGGTGTGAATACGCAGTATTTT.

This chain joins TRBV10-2 and TRBJ2-7, with D hard to call. The CDR3 runs to 11 residues. Trimming cost V 10 bases and J 7 bases, with 14 bases left between them. Germline V lookup: CDR1 WSHSY, CDR2 SAAADI. CDR3 nucleotide sequence: TGCGCCACCTCACATTCTAGTGAGCAGTACTTC. As protein: CATSHSSEQYF.

This clonotype appeared many times. Likely a read error: the CDR3 ends without its conserved phenylalanine or tryptophan. V is TRBV6-5 and J is TRBJ1-6; a possible D gene is TRBD1 (6 bases). V lost 10 bases, J lost 9 bases, and 13 bases lay in between. CDR3 length: 12 amino acids. Germline-derived CDR1 and CDR2 are MNHEY and SVGAGI. CDR3 loop: CANPGTCSPLHP. CDR3 nucleotide sequence: TGTGCCAACCCCGGGACATGTTCACCCCTCCACCCT.

A remark on this clonotype: At one of its ends the junction is not consistent with the germline gene, which may arise from a read error. V usage is TRBV10-1 and J usage is TRBJ2-3, with D perhaps matching TRBD1 (5 bases). Germline lookup yields CDR1 WNHNN and CDR2 SYGVQD (reference sequence). The CDR3 covers 16 residues. CDR3 DNA sequence: TGCGCCAGCGGGGCCCTCGGCAGGGCTAACACAGATACGCACTATTTT. Protein sequence: CASGALGRANTDTHYF.

This clonotype was observed many times. A clone one base away is much larger, so this may be a read error. The chain combines TRBV4-1 with TRBJ1-2; D remains ambiguous. CDR3 length: 15 amino acids. The V and J ends lost 1 base and 2 bases respectively, with 11 bases between them. The V gene's germline CDR1 is MGHRA and CDR2 YSYEKL. The CDR3 DNA follows: TGCGCCAGCAGCCAAGTTGAGTCGGGAAACTATGGCTACACCTTC. Protein product: CASSQVESGNYGYTF.

Notes on this clonotype: This may be a read error, as it is one base from a much larger clone. The chain links TRBV28 to TRBJ2-5, with D tentatively TRBD2 (5 bases). The CDR3 covers 14 residues. Germline V gene sequence: CDR1 MDHEN, CDR2 SYDVKM. V gave up 2 bases and J gave up 3 bases, with 10 bases separating them. CDR3 coding DNA: TGTGCCAGCAGTTTACGGGCCGGGAAAGAGACCCAGTACTTC. This translates into CASSLRAGKETQYF.

On this clonotype: Sequence at one end of the junction differs from germline and may be a read error. The rearrangement links TRBV5-4 to TRBJ2-1; no clear D gene. Germline loops: CDR1 SGHNT, CDR2 YYREEE (reference sequence). This CDR3 is 13 amino acids long. The CDR3 DNA sequence: TGTGCCGGCAGCTTGGGCCTGAGGAATGAGCAGTTCTTC. The encoded protein is CAGSLGLRNEQFF. Together with reference TRBV5-4 and TRBJ2-1, the CDR3 gives the full variable domain: ETGVTQSPTHLIKTRGQQVTLRCSSQSGHNTVSWYQQALGQGPQFIFQYYREEENGRGNFPPRFSGLQFPNYSSELNVNALELDDSALYLCAGSLGLRNEQFFGPGTRLTVL.

A word on this clonotype: The junction and the germline gene differ at one end; a read error may be behind it. This chain links TRBV11-1 with TRBJ2-5; 8 bases agree with TRBD1. The CDR3 has 16 residues. Germline CDR1 SGHAT, CDR2 FQDESV (reference sequence). The CDR3 here is CPSSRDRGDLQETQYF. As DNA, the CDR3 is TGTCCCAGCAGCCGAGACAGGGGCGACCTCCAAGAGACCCAGTACTTT. The variable domain in full, with the rest retrieved from reference TRBV11-1 and TRBJ2-5, is EAEVAQSPRYKITEKSQAVAFWCDPISGHATLYWYRQILGQGPELLVQFQDESVVDDSQLPKDRFSAERLKGVDSTLKIQPAELGDSAMYLCPSSRDRGDLQETQYFGPGTRLLVL.

Points on this clonotype: One base away lies a much larger clone, so this may be a sequencing read error. The chain carries TRBV12-3 or TRBV12-4 and TRBJ2-7, with a possible D match to TRBD2 (5 bases). The CDR3 length is 15 residues. The V end was cut by 5 bases, the J end by 2 bases, with 16 bases between. The CDR3 spells CASSRTLVGTYEQYF. The CDR3 nucleotides are TGTGCCAGCAGTCGGACTTTAGTGGGAACCTACGAGCAGTACTTC.